These T cell receptor beta chains were read from a single sample in a study of blood T cells in healthy people across ages. TCRdb used MiXCR to reprocess the 5' RACE reads, holding one entry per CDR3 protein. The data hold 1.5 million or so distinct CDR3 sequences, with approximately 40% observed a single time. Sequences were obtained from blood. The receptors come from a woman aged 18-29 years in good health. Both conserved end residues are part of each CDR3. Fields, in order: J gene, D gene, CDR3 length, clone size, V gene, CDR3 protein, CDR3 DNA. The D gene is left open where the match is weak. Clone size is shown for a subset of rows, as once, few, many or a class of expanded clone.

>TRBJ2-3|.|15|few|TRBV16
CASSQTTKSTDTQYF
TGTGCCAGCAGCCAGACTACCAAAAGCACAGATACGCAGTATTTT
>TRBJ2-7|.|14|.|TRBV2
CASKGDPSSYEQYF
TGTGCCAGCAAGGGGGACCCGAGCTCCTACGAGCAGTACTTC
>TRBJ1-2|TRBD1|14|.|TRBV28
CASNSDRGLYGYTF
TGTGCCAGCAATTCAGACAGGGGGCTCTATGGCTACACCTTC
>TRBJ2-1|TRBD1|15|.|TRBV2
CASSEPRDRGNEQFF
TGTGCCAGCAGTGAGCCACGGGACAGGGGAAATGAGCAGTTCTTC
>TRBJ2-1|.|12|few|TRBV29-1
CSASGANNEQFF
TGCAGCGCCTCAGGGGCCAACAATGAGCAGTTCTTC
>TRBJ2-1|.|15|.|TRBV18
CASSPLLTGANEQFF
TGTGCCAGCTCACCACTACTTACAGGAGCAAATGAGCAGTTCTTC
>TRBJ1-4|.|16|few|TRBV27
CASSQTRTDRGEKLFF
TGTGCCAGCAGTCAGACTCGGACAGACCGGGGTGAAAAACTGTTTTTT
>TRBJ1-1|.|12|.|TRBV6-6
CSSSYRRGEAFF
TGTTCCAGCAGTTACCGACGAGGAGAGGCTTTCTTT
>TRBJ2-7|.|15|.|TRBV5-4
CASSHGPLGAYEQYF
TGTGCCAGCAGCCACGGACCCTTAGGGGCCTACGAGCAGTACTTC
>TRBJ2-2|TRBD1|15|.|TRBV25-1
CASSARDRDTGELFF
TGTGCCAGCAGTGCCCGGGACAGGGACACCGGGGAGCTGTTTTTT
>TRBJ1-2|.|13|.|TRBV5-4
CASSVTRKDGYTF
TGTGCCAGCAGCGTCACACGGAAAGATGGCTACACCTTC
>TRBJ2-7|.|13|few|TRBV20-1
CSATGAPSYEQYF
TGCAGTGCCACGGGAGCCCCCTCCTACGAGCAGTACTTC
>TRBJ2-1|TRBD2|16|few|TRBV7-8
CASSLGSTSGRNEQFF
TGTGCCAGCAGCTTAGGAAGTACTAGCGGCCGCAATGAGCAGTTCTTC
>TRBJ2-7|TRBD2|15|.|TRBV3-1
CASSQVSGGIYEQYF
TGTGCCAGCAGCCAAGTTAGCGGGGGGATCTACGAGCAGTACTTC
>TRBJ2-7|TRBD1|16|.|TRBV27
CASSLRGTGTFYEQYF
TGTGCCAGCAGTTTAAGGGGGACAGGGACCTTCTACGAGCAGTACTTC
>TRBJ2-1|.|15|.|TRBV5-1
CASSRQGGDSNEQFF
TGCGCCAGCAGCCGTCAGGGTGGGGACTCGAATGAGCAGTTCTTC
>TRBJ2-7|.|15|.|TRBV4-1
CASSQISGRLYEQYF
TGCGCCAGCAGCCAAATTAGCGGCCGACTCTACGAGCAGTACTTC
>TRBJ2-5|.|13|.|TRBV5-1
CASSPFGEETQYF
TGCGCCAGCAGCCCTTTCGGGGAGGAGACCCAGTACTTC
>TRBJ2-3|.|12|.|TRBV5-1
CASRFEGDTQYF
TGCGCCAGCAGGTTCGAGGGGGATACGCAGTATTTT
>TRBJ1-2|.|14|.|TRBV12-3/TRBV12-4
CASSLHTGLYGYTF
TGTGCCAGCAGCCTTCATACAGGGCTCTATGGCTACACCTTC
>TRBJ2-1|.|16|few|TRBV20-1
CSGGLAWIGGINEQFF
TGCAGTGGGGGGCTAGCGTGGATTGGTGGTATCAATGAGCAGTTCTTC
>TRBJ1-4|.|13|.|TRBV5-1
CASSFQGDEKLYF
TGCGCCAGCAGCTTCCAGGGAGATGAAAAACTGTATTTT
>TRBJ2-7|TRBD1|12|few|TRBV20-1
CSAKGAVYEQYF
TGCAGCGCAAAGGGGGCAGTCTACGAGCAGTACTTC
>TRBJ2-3|.|17|few|TRBV21-1
CASRQTPGHTSTDTQYF
TGTGCCAGCCGTCAAACTCCAGGGCATACTAGCACAGATACGCAGTATTTT
>TRBJ2-4|.|16|.|TRBV3-1
CASSHGVLGGKNIQYF
TGTGCCAGCAGCCATGGGGTACTAGGAGGCAAAAACATTCAGTACTTC
>TRBJ2-3|TRBD2|14|.|TRBV5-1
CASSLGEGADTQYF
TGCGCCAGCAGCTTGGGGGAGGGAGCAGATACGCAGTATTTT
>TRBJ2-7|.|14|.|TRBV2
CASSDRRSLYEQYF
TGTGCCAGCAGTGATCGGCGGAGCCTCTACGAGCAGTACTTC
>TRBJ2-1|TRBD2|14|few|TRBV5-1
CASSPGASGVEQFF
TGCGCCAGCAGCCCTGGGGCTAGCGGGGTAGAGCAGTTCTTC
>TRBJ2-2|.|13|.|TRBV2
CASRGEITGELFF
TGTGCCAGCAGGGGAGAGATAACCGGGGAGCTGTTTTTT